This T cell receptor beta chain was found in a study of T cell responses to AZD1222 COVID-19 vaccine (dated by TCRdb to the early 2020s). Background on the whole study: AZD1222 recipients whose second dose came at about 4 weeks and those whose second dose came at about 12 weeks were combined into one group, since spike-specific TCR depth and breadth did not differ between the two schedules. TCR sequencing covered roughly 230 trial participants: 200 to 220 given two doses of AZD1222 and 26 given two doses of MenACWY control vaccine. Enrollment into the trials was organized by age into subgroups of 18-55, 56-69 and 70-plus years, and those subgroups contained about 150, 27 and 61 TCR-sequenced participants, respectively. What the work shows at the level of the full study, not this receptor alone: Conclusions about previously exposed vaccinees are limited, since just a handful of AZD1222 recipients were seropositive for SARS-CoV-2 at baseline. Because no day 14 peak-response samples were available, repertoires were characterized only after the peak T cell response. Participants were mostly white British and included more females than males, and it was suggested by the authors that clonal diversity may have been underestimated. Nearly half of unique spike-specific TCRs reportedly recognized epitopes outside regions mutated in the B.1.351 and B.1.1.7 variants. CD4 TCRs associated with the vaccine covered the entire spike protein, and the dominant responses were in regions 160-218 and 743-854. In the small 56-69-year group, the increase in depth fell short of significance, most likely because of low power. Spike-specific TCR breadth and depth rose significantly after two AZD1222 doses compared with day 0 and with MenACWY recipients.

The intended sense of this specimen's time point label: baseline before first vaccination. Samples from vaccinated people were obtained from the UK trials COV001 and COV002, which included a single-blind randomized controlled phase 2/3 trial of AZD1222 (ChAdOx1 nCoV-19) in healthy adults. Trial participant PBMC samples were collected at day 0 and day 28 after the second dose for TCRbeta chain sequencing. CDR1 and CDR2 are read off the germline V gene (reference sequence) as GTSNPN and SVGIG. From the cysteine up to the phenylalanine, the CDR3 has a length of 14 residues. Only the CDR3 DNA stays, 42 bases, in frame from base 1. V loses 3 bases at its end and J loses 5 bases; junction bases beyond the gene matches: 3. The CDR3 regions of human TCRbeta chains were analyzed by immunosequencing. The paper's data handling went like this. TCRs in the repertoires were compared against a reference library of SARS-CoV-2-specific TCRs that had been generated with the MIRA antigen-specificity platform. Breadth was defined as the fraction of unique TCRs that were SARS-CoV-2-associated, and depth was defined as the fraction of total T cells that were SARS-CoV-2-associated. Using the MIRA data, every spike-specific TCR was mapped to the spike region that the TCR reacted to and assigned to either a CD4 or a CD8 class. Log10-transformed breadth and depth values were compared by one-way ANOVA with Sidak's multiple comparisons tests. Here the immuneACCESS table is served through TCRdb, limited to in-frame sequences with V and J called. Missing clones are a known gap in these copies; in checked studies unresolved V genes cover under half, and the rest lacks a known reason. Clone size and V and J calls were adopted from that table, with D and trimming inferred from the DNA. The sample table shows 160,000 or so clones, and 85% to 90% are seen once. The ten largest account for approximately 1.6% of the sample.

Points on this clone: Its antigen is still unknown. Nothing much larger sits one base from this clone, and base qualities are not available.

Source: peripheral blood, taken on day 0 of AZD1222 vaccination. This clonotype was sampled from an adult in good health. The chain was built from TRBV30 and TRBJ2-4; 11 bases in between match TRBD2. The bases read TGTGCCTGGAGGAGGGGACTAGCGGAAAACATTCAGTACTTC. The resulting protein is CAWRRGLAENIQYF.